The source of this T cell receptor (beta chain) is a study of T cells in women clearing cervical HPV infection. Comment on this clone: Read coverage stops 3 residues before the CDR3 terminus; the germline J gene supplies the remainder. Other DNA sequences in this sample translate to the same CDR3.

Repertoires were generated with immunoSEQ multiplex PCR, while TCRdb's copy carries only in-frame clones and drops some. The ten top clones account for roughly 6.8%, within a sample of 25,000 to 35,000 clones. The CDR3 totals 14 residues. Germline loops: CDR1 SQVTM, CDR2 ANQGSEA. Trimming took 7 bases from V and 7 from J, leaving 17 bases between them. The V gene is TRBV29-1, the J gene TRBJ1-6; D is perhaps TRBD1 (5 bases). This TCR was recovered from a woman between 18 and 70 years old with a cervical HPV16 infection that either progressed to CIN3+ or cleared (not recorded which). Sequenced input: blood buffy coat. The CDR3 sequence is CSARVGTTNSPLHF. Incomplete CDR3 DNA: TGCAGCGCTCGCGTCGGGACTACAAATTCACCC.